Below, one T cell receptor (beta chain) is given with its context. The CDR3 is 13 amino acids. Germline V gene sequence: CDR1 SGHRS, CDR2 YFSETQ. Trimming cost V 2 bases and J 5 bases, with 10 bases left between them. Using immunoSEQ multiplex PCR, the repertoire was profiled, and TCRdb retains in-frame clones only, with some absent. The sample shows approximately 1,000,000 clones, around 77% of them seen only once. The data were obtained in a study of shared clonotypes between healthy human individuals. The chain uses TRBV5-1 and TRBJ1-2; tentative D call: TRBD1 (5 bases). The TCR was taken from a man aged 18 to 29 in good health. Some clones in this sample may be carry-over from other donors' samples. Material: memory CD4+ T cells from PBMCs. Documented subset: CD45RA-negative fraction. The CDR3, as DNA: TGCGCCAGCAGCTTTTCGGGGGGTTATGGCTACACCTTC. Translating gives CASSFSGGYGYTF. Using reference TRBV5-1 and TRBJ1-2 for the parts outside the CDR3, the full variable domain is KAGVTQTPRYLIKTRGQQVTLSCSPISGHRSVSWYQQTPGQGLQFLFEYFSETQRNKGNFPGRFSGRQFSNSRSEMNVSTLELGDSALYLCASSFSGGYGYTFGSGTRLTVV.